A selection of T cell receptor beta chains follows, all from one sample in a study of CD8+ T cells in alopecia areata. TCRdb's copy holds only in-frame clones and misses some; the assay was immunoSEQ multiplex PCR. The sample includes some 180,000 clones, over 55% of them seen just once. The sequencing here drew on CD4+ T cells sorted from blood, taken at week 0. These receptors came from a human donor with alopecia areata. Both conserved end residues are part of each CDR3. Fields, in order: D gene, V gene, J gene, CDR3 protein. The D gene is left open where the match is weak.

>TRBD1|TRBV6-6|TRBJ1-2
CASSYSLTGDGYTF
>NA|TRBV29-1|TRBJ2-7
CSVGGDLYEQYF
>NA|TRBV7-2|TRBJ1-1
CASSPHLLMNTEAFF
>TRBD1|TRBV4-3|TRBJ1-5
CASSQTGASNQPQHF
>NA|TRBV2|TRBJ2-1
CASINNNEQFF
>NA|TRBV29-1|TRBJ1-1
CSVQTQANTEAFF
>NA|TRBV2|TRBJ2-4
CASKGETKNIQYF
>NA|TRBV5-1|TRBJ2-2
CASQGPAGGELFF
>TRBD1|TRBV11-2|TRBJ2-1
CASSWGTDPRNEQFF
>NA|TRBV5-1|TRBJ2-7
CASSFDPRDRSYEQYF
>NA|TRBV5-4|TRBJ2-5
CASSLAGGETQYF
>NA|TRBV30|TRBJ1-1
CAWSLGFLVGTEAFF
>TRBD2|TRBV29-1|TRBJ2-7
CSGTSGGNYEQYF
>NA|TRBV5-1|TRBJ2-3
CASSGDTDTQYF
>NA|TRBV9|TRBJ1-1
CASSVGGRGEAFF
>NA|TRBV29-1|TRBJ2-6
CSVVSSGANVLTF
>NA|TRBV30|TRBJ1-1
CAWSFYSLNTEAFF
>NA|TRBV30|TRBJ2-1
CAWSPLGEEQFF
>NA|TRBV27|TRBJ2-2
CASSLVDSTGELFF
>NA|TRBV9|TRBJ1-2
CASGPPNYGYTF
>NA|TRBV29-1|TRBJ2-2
CSAGTGVNTGELFF
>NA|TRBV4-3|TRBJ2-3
CASSQAGTDTQYF
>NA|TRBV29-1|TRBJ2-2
CSVVMGQGELFF
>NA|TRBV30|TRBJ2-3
CAWGEGEDTQYF
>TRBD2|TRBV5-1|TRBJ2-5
CASSPRLGGETQYF
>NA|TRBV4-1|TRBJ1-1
CASSLGGRGVFEAFF
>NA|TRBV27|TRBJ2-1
CASRGGNEQFF
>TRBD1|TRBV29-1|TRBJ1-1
CSVGGQKNTEAFF
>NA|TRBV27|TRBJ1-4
CASSKRRTNEKLFF
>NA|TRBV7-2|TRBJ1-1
CASSFDWGTEAFF
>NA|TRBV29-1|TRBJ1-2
CSVAILANYGYTF
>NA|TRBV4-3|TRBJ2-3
CASSQRARGRTDTQYF
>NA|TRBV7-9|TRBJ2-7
CASSLSVGTFEQYF
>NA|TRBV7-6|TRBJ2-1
CASSLMVRGPGNEQFF
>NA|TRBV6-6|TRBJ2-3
CASSYSGDTQYF
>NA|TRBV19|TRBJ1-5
CASSIEHRGYNQPQHF
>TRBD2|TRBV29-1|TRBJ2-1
CSARLANEQFF
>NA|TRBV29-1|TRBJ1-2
CSGTVNYGYTF
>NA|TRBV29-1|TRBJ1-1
CSVDRLDEAFF
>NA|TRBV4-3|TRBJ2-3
CASSQDMGAFTDTQYF
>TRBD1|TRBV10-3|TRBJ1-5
CAISEVGGQGNQPQHF
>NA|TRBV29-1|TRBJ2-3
CSVKGQFTDTQYF
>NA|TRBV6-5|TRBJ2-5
CASSYVGIQETQYF
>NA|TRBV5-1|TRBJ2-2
CASSWDRDTGELFF
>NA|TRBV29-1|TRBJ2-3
CSVDLGSTDTQYF
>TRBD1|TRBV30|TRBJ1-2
CAWSAQSRDSYGYTF
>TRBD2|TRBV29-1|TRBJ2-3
CSVPSGRTDTQYF
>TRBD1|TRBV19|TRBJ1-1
CASSLGTGNMNTEAFF
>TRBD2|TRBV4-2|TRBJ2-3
CASSQGTSASTDTQYF
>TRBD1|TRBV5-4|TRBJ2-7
CASSLGQGHYEQYF
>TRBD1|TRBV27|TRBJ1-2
CASRTGGYGYTF
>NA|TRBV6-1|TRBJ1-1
CASMKGNTEAFF
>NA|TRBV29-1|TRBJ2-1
CSLRDLGMGEQFF
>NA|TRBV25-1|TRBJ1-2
CASSVRANYGYTF
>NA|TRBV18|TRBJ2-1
CASSPQRDEQFF